Below are 18 T cell receptor beta chains sequenced from a single sample in a study of OX40 agonist ivuxolimab in advanced cancers. The method was immunoSEQ multiplex PCR; TCRdb's version includes in-frame clones alone and lacks a portion of them. The table shows about 58,000 clones, with 80% to 90% occurring only once. The input for sequencing was CD4+ or CD8+ T cells sorted from blood, taken in a trial of the OX40 agonist ivuxolimab. The receptors were sampled from an adult with an advanced solid tumor such as melanoma, head and neck, liver or kidney cancer.

The chain uses TRBV27 and TRBJ2-1; 12 nucleotides line up with TRBD2. This CDR3 is built from 17 residues. Germline trimming cut 5 bases from V and 2 bases from J; bases unmatched to any gene: 7. CDR1 is MNHEY and CDR2 is SMNVEV in the germline V gene (reference sequence). CDR3 nucleotides: TGTGCCAGCAGTATACAAGGACTAGCGGGACCCTACAATGAGCAGTTCTTC. Protein: CASSIQGLAGPYNEQFF.

The gene calls are TRBV7-8 and TRBJ1-5, with TRBD1 matching over 8 bases. The V and J ends lost 4 bases and 5 bases, in that order; junction bases with no gene match: 4. The length of the CDR3 is 14 residues. Germline V gives CDR1 SGHVS, CDR2 FQNEAQ. Here the CDR3 DNA reads TGTGCCAGCAGCTCGGACAGGGTAGATCAGCCCCAGCATTTT. This codes for CASSSDRVDQPQHF.

The chain links TRBV5-1 to TRBJ2-5; D is uncertain. CDR1 SGHRS and CDR2 YFSETQ come from the germline V gene. The CDR3 runs 9 residues. V was shortened by 9 bases and J by 0 bases, with 0 bases between the two germline ends. CDR3 amino acids: CANQETQYF. The DNA for the CDR3 is TGCGCCAACCAAGAGACCCAGTACTTC.

The chain employs TRBV12-5 and TRBJ2-5; unclear D gene. The CDR3 totals 10 residues. Germline V lookup: CDR1 LGHNT, CDR2 FRNRAP. V was cut by 7 bases and J by 4 bases, with 4 bases left in between. DNA for the CDR3: TGTGCTAGTGCCGGAGAGACCCAGTACTTC. Translating gives CASAGETQYF.

The chain employs TRBV9 and TRBJ2-6; no definite D call. Per germline, CDR1 SGDLS and CDR2 YYNGEE. This CDR3 region has 16 residues. Trimming stripped 0 bases from V and 0 bases from J, with 7 bases between. CDR3 nucleotide sequence: TGTGCCAGCAGCGTAGGAAGCAACTCTGGGGCCAACGTCCTGACTTTC. Residues: CASSVGSNSGANVLTF.

V and J are TRBV7-3 and TRBJ2-3; 8 positions agree with TRBD2. Germline lookup yields CDR1 SGHTA and CDR2 FQGTGA. Trimming at V came to 0 bases and at J to 6 bases, leaving 5 bases not matched to a gene. This CDR3 comprises 15 residues. In nucleotides, the CDR3 is TGTGCCAGCAGCTTAACCGGCGGGGGGCGGGATACGCAGTATTTT. Protein product: CASSLTGGGRDTQYF.

J is TRBJ1-5 and V is TRBV4-1, with D unclear. Deletions cut 3 bases from V and 0 bases from J, with 9 bases between. The CDR3 spans 15 residues. Germline CDR1 reads MGHRA; CDR2 reads YSYEKL. CDR3 amino acids: CASSQVGNSNQPQHF. CDR3 DNA: TGCGCCAGCAGCCAGGTCGGGAATAGCAATCAGCCCCAGCATTTT.

This sequence joins TRBV5-5 and TRBJ2-7; TRBD2 aligns across 8 bases. The V segment lost 1 base and the J segment 3 bases; nucleotides outside the gene matches: 9. The CDR3 extends over 16 amino acids. Germline V lookup: CDR1 SGHKS, CDR2 YYEKEE (reference sequence). CDR3 coding DNA: TGTGCCAGCAGCTTGCCCTTTACTAGCGGAGACTACGAGCAGTACGTC. Its translation: CASSLPFTSGDYEQYV.

This chain connects TRBV19 to TRBJ1-6; perhaps TRBD1 as D (5 bases). V lost 6 bases, J lost 7 bases, and 19 bases lay in between. The germline V gene has CDR1 LNHDA and CDR2 SQIVND (reference sequence). CDR3 length equals 16 residues. In nucleotides, the CDR3 is TGTGCCAGTAGCCCCTTGGGGGTTACGGTGAATTCACCCCTCCACTTT. Translating gives CASSPLGVTVNSPLHF.

The chain recombines TRBV7-9 with TRBJ1-1, with 9 positions matching TRBD1. After removal of 5 bases from V and 1 base from J, the junction contained 5 bases not matched to a gene. CDR1 is SEHNR, CDR2 FQNEAQ, per germline (reference sequence). The CDR3 consists of 15 residues. Here the CDR3 reads CASSPWGQGNTEAFF. CDR3 in DNA: TGTGCCAGCAGCCCCTGGGGACAGGGGAACACTGAAGCTTTCTTT.

This clone has just one count. The chain couples TRBV6-1 to TRBJ2-7; 7 nucleotides align to TRBD1. The CDR3 loop spans 15 amino acids. The trim removed 4 bases at V and 4 bases at J, leaving 10 bases unmatched. The germline CDR1 and CDR2 sequences are MNHNS and SASEGT. The CDR3 is CASSASTGLSYEQYF. CDR3 nucleotide sequence: TGTGCCAGCAGTGCATCGACAGGGCTTAGTTACGAGCAGTACTTC.

This clone was seen more than once but under ten times. The chain is built from TRBV6-8 and TRBJ2-2; D is undetermined. Trimming pared 8 bases from V and 8 bases from J, leaving 9 bases between. The CDR3 runs 11 residues. Germline V gene lookup returns CDR1 MNHGY and CDR2 SAAAGT. CDR3 residues: CASVGTGELFF. The CDR3 bases are TGTGCCAGCGTCGGAACAGGGGAGCTGTTTTTT.

The chain employs TRBV28 and TRBJ2-7; 9 bases line up with TRBD1. V shed 5 bases, J shed 1 base, and the junction held 9 bases outside the gene matches. CDR1 MDHEN and CDR2 SYDVKM come from the germline V gene. The CDR3 has 16 amino acids. The CDR3 reads CASSPTGTGKSYEQYF. The CDR3 nucleotides are TGTGCCAGCAGTCCCACCGGGACAGGGAAATCCTACGAGCAGTACTTC.

The chain links TRBV19 to TRBJ2-1; 12 bases map to TRBD2. The trim removed 1 base at V and 8 bases at J, leaving 0 bases unmatched. Germline-derived CDR1 and CDR2 are LNHDA and SQIVND (reference sequence). The CDR3 is made up of 14 amino acids. CDR3 sequence: CASSIGLAGDEQFF. CDR3 nucleotides: TGTGCCAGTAGTATAGGACTAGCGGGGGATGAGCAGTTCTTC.

The rearrangement links TRBV7-9 to TRBJ2-7; 7 bases match TRBD1. Germline CDR1 and CDR2: SEHNR and FQNEAQ (reference sequence). V was clipped by 1 base and J by 4 bases; unmatched bases: 4. The CDR3 consists of 14 residues. The CDR3 DNA follows: TGTGCCAGCAGCTTAGAGGGCAGGGGGTACGAGCAGTACTTC. It translates to CASSLEGRGYEQYF.

This chain links TRBV27 with TRBJ2-5; no firm D call. Germline V gene data show CDR1 as MNHEY and CDR2 as SMNVEV (reference sequence). The CDR3 runs 12 residues. V gave up 2 bases and J gave up 0 bases, with 1 base separating them. CDR3 coding DNA: TGTGCCAGCAGTTTAGACCAAGAGACCCAGTACTTC. Protein sequence: CASSLDQETQYF.

The V gene is TRBV4-1, the J gene TRBJ1-2; D gene ambiguous. The CDR3 length is 15 residues. V was trimmed by 0 bases and J by 1 base, leaving 9 bases between them. Germline V CDR1 and CDR2: MGHRA, YSYEKL. The DNA for the CDR3 is TGCGCCAGCAGCCAAGATCGCGCCAGTAACTATGGCTACACCTTC. This sequence encodes CASSQDRASNYGYTF.

The chain carries TRBV5-5 and TRBJ2-7; 9 bases align to TRBD1. The J segment lost 3 bases and the V segment lost 3 bases, leaving 4 bases of the junction unmatched. This CDR3 spans 14 amino acids. In germline, CDR1 is SGHKS, CDR2 YYEKEE (reference sequence). Here the CDR3 reads CASSSRDRVYEQYF. The DNA of the CDR3 is TGTGCCAGCAGCTCCCGGGACAGGGTCTACGAGCAGTACTTC. The full variable domain, with the rest looked up from reference TRBV5-5 and TRBJ2-7, is DAGVTQSPTHLIKTRGQQVTLRCSPISGHKSVSWYQQVLGQGPQFIFQYYEKEERGRGNFPDRFSARQFPNYSSELNVNALLLGDSALYLCASSSRDRVYEQYFGPGTRLTVT.